Following are 32 T cell receptor beta chains from one sample sequenced in a study of Graves' ophthalmopathy and Graves' hyperthyroidism. RNA transcripts served as template for amplifying TCR beta CDR3 sequences. First-round RT-PCR employed HTBI primers, with a second-round multiplex PCR after it. TCRdb reanalysed the multiplex PCR reads using MiXCR and keeps one entry per CDR3 protein. The data contain a few hundred thousand distinct CDR3 sequences, roughly a sixth of them singletons. The sample comprised peripheral blood. These receptors were obtained from an adult man with Graves' ophthalmopathy.

The sample holds many counts of this clonotype. J is TRBJ2-7 and V is TRBV20-1; TRBD2 matches 10 bases. Losses at the gene ends were 2 bases for V and 5 bases for J; bases not matched to a gene: 9. The germline V gene encodes CDR1 DFQATT and CDR2 SNEGSKA (reference sequence). The CDR3 totals 15 residues. The DNA of the CDR3 is TGCAGTGCTAGACCACTAGCGGGGATTACCCACGAGCAGTACTTC. Its protein product is CSARPLAGITHEQYF.

The V and J genes are TRBV18 and TRBJ2-5; 9 nucleotides match TRBD2. Germline trimming cut 3 bases from V and 1 base from J; bases unmatched to any gene: 9. The CDR3 spans 17 residues. CDR1 is KGHSH and CDR2 is LQKENI in the germline V gene. Here the CDR3 reads CASSPPEERGAQETQYF. The CDR3, as DNA: TGTGCCAGCTCACCCCCCGAGGAGCGGGGGGCCCAAGAGACCCAGTACTTC.

This clonotype was picked up many times. The rearrangement joins TRBV24-1 to TRBJ1-5, with 7 bases aligning to TRBD1. The V and J ends lost 3 bases and 0 bases, in that order; junction bases with no gene match: 1. The CDR3 runs 15 residues. Germline V gene sequence: CDR1 KGHDR, CDR2 SFDVKD. The CDR3 nucleotides read TGTGCCACCAGTGATACAGGGGCTAGCAATCAGCCCCAGCATTTT. Amino acid sequence: CATSDTGASNQPQHF.

CDR3 residues: CASSPGAGGPYEQYF. The CDR3, as DNA: TGTGCCAGCAGTCCCGGAGCGGGAGGGCCCTACGAGCAGTACTTC. The chain combines TRBV27 with TRBJ2-7; TRBD2 matches 10 bases. The CDR3 sequence is 15 residues long. V lost 5 bases to trimming and J lost 2 bases; unmatched junction nucleotides: 6. CDR1 MNHEY and CDR2 SMNVEV come from the germline V gene (reference sequence).

This clonotype was counted at least ten times. The genes are TRBV2 and TRBJ1-1; D is undetermined. V was shortened by 4 bases and J by 1 base, with 7 bases between the two germline ends. Germline V gene lookup returns CDR1 SNHLY and CDR2 FYNNEI. The CDR3 is 13 amino acids. CDR3 in DNA: TGTGCCAGCAGTGGGGTACAGAACACTGAAGCTTTCTTT. Translating gives CASSGVQNTEAFF.

This clonotype was observed many times. The V and J genes are TRBV12-3 or TRBV12-4 and TRBJ2-7; D gene uncertain. V dropped 3 bases and J dropped 3 bases, with 6 bases sitting between them. CDR3 size: 12 residues. The CDR3 DNA is TGTGCCAGCAGTTTTTTCAGCTACGAGCAGTACTTC. Translation: CASSFFSYEQYF.

Ten or more counts support this clonotype. This chain uses TRBV5-1 with TRBJ2-2; 7 bases line up with TRBD1. The CDR3 has 15 residues. Germline CDR1 reads SGHRS; CDR2 reads YFSETQ. After removal of 2 bases from V and 6 bases from J, the junction contained 7 bases not matched to a gene. CDR3 sequence: CASSFQDRRAGELFF. The CDR3 nucleotides read TGCGCCAGCAGCTTCCAGGACAGGCGGGCCGGGGAGCTGTTTTTT. Full variable domain (missing parts from reference TRBV5-1 and TRBJ2-2): KAGVTQTPRYLIKTRGQQVTLSCSPISGHRSVSWYQQTPGQGLQFLFEYFSETQRNKGNFPGRFSGRQFSNSRSEMNVSTLELGDSALYLCASSFQDRRAGELFFGEGSRLTVL.

This clonotype was seen at least ten times. The chain links TRBV6-2 or TRBV6-3 to TRBJ2-4; 9 positions match TRBD2. CDR1 is MNHEY, CDR2 SVGEGT, per germline. The V gene end was trimmed by 2 bases and the J gene end by 8 bases; junction bases not matched to a gene: 7. The length of the CDR3 is 15 residues. Here the CDR3 reads CASSYTTSGWDIQYF. CDR3 nucleotide sequence: TGTGCCAGCAGTTACACGACTAGCGGTTGGGACATTCAGTACTTC.

There are many counts of this clonotype. The chain uses TRBV7-3 and TRBJ2-7; the match to TRBD1 covers 8 bases. CDR3 length: 15 residues. The germline CDR1 and CDR2 sequences are SGHTA and FQGTGA. Trimming cost V 2 bases and J 5 bases; bases outside gene matches: 8. The CDR3 loop is CASSLQGATVNEQYF. The CDR3 DNA sequence: TGTGCCAGCAGCTTACAGGGGGCAACCGTGAACGAGCAGTACTTC.

The chain recombines TRBV20-1 with TRBJ1-5; weak D call: TRBD1 (6 bases). Germline V gives CDR1 DFQATT, CDR2 SNEGSKA (reference sequence). The CDR3 has 14 residues. V was trimmed by 0 bases and J by 11 bases, leaving 17 bases between them. The chain's CDR3 is CSARDGGSGRAQHF. For the CDR3, the DNA is TGCAGTGCTAGAGATGGGGGCTCCGGCAGAGCCCAGCATTTT.

The gene calls are TRBV20-1 and TRBJ2-5; 9 nucleotides align to TRBD2. This CDR3 is built from 15 residues. Per the germline V gene, CDR1 is DFQATT and CDR2 is SNEGSKA (reference sequence). J lost 7 bases, V lost 3 bases, and 12 bases had no gene match. The CDR3 sequence: CSARGREGRGGTQYF. Written as DNA, the CDR3 is TGCAGTGCTAGGGGGCGGGAGGGCCGTGGGGGGACCCAGTACTTC.

This clonotype was counted many times. The chain carries TRBV15 and TRBJ2-7, with D possibly being TRBD1 (5 bases). Germline assignment: CDR1 LNHNV and CDR2 YYDKDF (reference sequence). The CDR3 has 13 amino acids. The V end was cut by 11 bases, the J end by 2 bases, with 16 bases between. The CDR3 coding sequence is TGTGCCGCCGCGGCAGGGCCGACCTACGAGCAGTACTTC. The encoded protein is CAAAAGPTYEQYF. The variable domain in full, with the rest retrieved from reference TRBV15 and TRBJ2-7, is DAMVIQNPRYQVTQFGKPVTLSCSQTLNHNVMYWYQQKSSQAPKLLFHYYDKDFNNEADTPDNFQSRRPNTSFCFLDIRSPGLGDTAMYLCAAAAGPTYEQYFGPGTRLTVT.

This clonotype occurred many times. The chain recombines TRBV4-1 with TRBJ2-7, with 8 bases lining up with TRBD2. The CDR3 totals 16 residues. CDR1 and CDR2 (germline): MGHRA, YSYEKL. Trimming cost V 3 bases and J 0 bases; bases outside gene matches: 7. CDR3 nucleotides: TGCGCCAGCAGCCAGAGGGTACTAGCGGACTCCTACGAGCAGTACTTC. Encoded protein: CASSQRVLADSYEQYF.

V is TRBV28 and J is TRBJ1-1; TRBD1 is a possible D gene (5 bases). This CDR3 has 13 amino acids. V was clipped by 5 bases and J by 7 bases, with 14 bases between them. Germline loops: CDR1 MDHEN, CDR2 SYDVKM. DNA of the CDR3: TGTGCCAGCAGTCCGAATGGGGGTCGTGAAGCTTTCTTT. Amino acid sequence: CASSPNGGREAFF.

This clonotype was seen a handful of times. The rearrangement uses TRBV6-1 and TRBJ1-1; 12 bases are shared with TRBD1. Germline V CDR1 and CDR2: MNHNS, SASEGT. The J segment lost 5 bases and the V segment lost 6 bases, leaving 4 bases of the junction unmatched. This CDR3 region has 14 residues. For the CDR3, the DNA is TGTGCCAGCAGGAGGGGACAGGGGGCTACTGAAGCTTTCTTT. This gives the protein CASRRGQGATEAFF.

This clonotype was seen repeatedly, ten times or more. This chain connects TRBV15 to TRBJ1-6; D is ambiguous. Germline CDR1 reads LNHNV; CDR2 reads YYDKDF (reference sequence). The V end was cut by 1 base, the J end by 1 base, with 11 bases between. The CDR3 has 17 residues. The CDR3 here is CATSRVSGVSYNSPLHF. CDR3 nucleotide sequence: TGTGCCACCAGCAGAGTTTCCGGGGTTTCCTATAATTCACCCCTCCACTTT.

This clonotype was found a few times. The chain combines TRBV6-1 with TRBJ2-7, with a weak D call TRBD1 (6 bases). Between the trimmed V and J ends, which lost 6 bases and 3 bases, there was a span of 12 bases. Germline V gene data show CDR1 as MNHNS and CDR2 as SASEGT. This CDR3 is built from 13 residues. CDR3 loop: CASRDSMYYEQYF. The CDR3 coding sequence is TGTGCCAGCAGGGACAGCATGTACTACGAGCAGTACTTC.

This clonotype was found many times. The chain employs TRBV4-2 and TRBJ2-5, with 7 bases aligning to TRBD1. Losses at the gene ends were 3 bases for V and 2 bases for J; bases not matched to a gene: 6. The CDR3 is 15 amino acids. The V gene's germline CDR1 is LGHNA and CDR2 YNFKEQ. The CDR3 DNA reads as TGTGCCAGCAGCCACGGAGGACAGGAACAAGAGACCCAGTACTTC. Protein sequence: CASSHGGQEQETQYF.

In this sample, this clonotype turned up many times. CDR3 protein: CSARARAGASYEQYF. The CDR3 DNA reads as TGCAGTGCTAGAGCGCGAGCGGGGGCATCCTACGAGCAGTACTTC. The genes are TRBV20-1 and TRBJ2-7, with 8 bases lining up with TRBD2. There are 15 residues in the CDR3. CDR1 and CDR2 from the germline V gene are DFQATT and SNEGSKA (reference sequence). Unmatched junction bases numbered 6, after V lost 1 base and J lost 1 base.

To note about this clonotype: This could be a read error, since a much larger clone is one nucleotide away. V is TRBV30 and J is TRBJ2-2; the D gene is possibly TRBD2 (6 bases). V was cut by 2 bases and J by 7 bases, with 14 bases left in between. This CDR3 has 14 residues. CDR1 and CDR2 (germline): GTSNPN, SVGIG (reference sequence). CDR3 DNA: TGTGCCTGGAGTCTGAACGGGGGAGGCGGGGAGCTGTTTTTT. Its translation: CAWSLNGGGGELFF.

This clonotype was detected ten times or more. V and J are TRBV6-2 or TRBV6-3 and TRBJ2-1, with 10 bases fitting TRBD2. CDR1 and CDR2 from the germline V gene are MNHEY and SVGEGT. V dropped 6 bases and J dropped 2; count of bases not matched to a gene: 4. The CDR3 runs 15 residues. This CDR3 is CASRELAGTYNEQFF. The CDR3, as DNA: TGTGCCAGCAGGGAACTAGCGGGGACCTACAATGAGCAGTTCTTC.

V usage is TRBV6-1 and J usage is TRBJ1-2; D is perhaps TRBD1 (6 bases). The CDR3 runs 13 residues. Trimming removed 0 bases at V and 5 bases at J, with 7 bases between. From germline, CDR1 is MNHNS and CDR2 SASEGT. The CDR3 DNA follows: TGTGCCAGCAGTGAAGCTGGACAGTATGGCTACACCTTC. Translation: CASSEAGQYGYTF.

The sample holds many counts of this clonotype. This chain links TRBV2 with TRBJ2-7; unclear D gene. The V and J ends lost 6 bases and 3 bases respectively, with 12 bases between them. This CDR3 region has 13 residues. Germline loops: CDR1 SNHLY, CDR2 FYNNEI. The DNA of the CDR3 is TGTGCCAGCAGCGCATCAGCAGGCTACGAGCAGTACTTC. It specifies CASSASAGYEQYF.

The sample holds a few counts of this clonotype. The CDR3 protein is CASSVTGTAYEQYF. CDR3 in DNA: TGTGCCAGCAGTGTAACCGGGACAGCCTACGAGCAGTACTTC. V usage is TRBV6-1 and J usage is TRBJ2-7; 7 nucleotides align to TRBD1. This CDR3 has 14 amino acids. V lost 4 bases and J lost 2; bases outside the gene matches: 5. Germline CDR1 and CDR2: MNHNS and SASEGT.

This clonotype was observed a single time. The rearrangement uses TRBV6-2 or TRBV6-3 and TRBJ1-6, with 7 bases identical to TRBD1. The germline CDR1 and CDR2 sequences are MNHEY and SVGEGT. The length of the CDR3 is 16 residues. V was pared by 6 bases and J by 7 bases, with 12 bases of the junction left unmatched. The CDR3 region is CASRERPGQLNSPLHF. The CDR3 DNA sequence: TGTGCCAGCAGAGAGCGTCCGGGACAGTTGAATTCACCCCTCCACTTT.

Here the CDR3 reads CAISDGRGVVGNSPLHF. For the CDR3, the DNA is TGTGCCATCAGCGACGGCCGTGGAGTGGTAGGGAATTCACCCCTCCACTTT. This chain links TRBV10-3 with TRBJ1-6; D is unclear. Germline V CDR1 and CDR2: ENHRY, SYGVKD. The CDR3 loop spans 17 amino acids. Trimming took 6 bases from V and 7 from J, leaving 22 bases between them.

This clonotype showed up many times. The chain carries TRBV7-9 and TRBJ2-1; 11 bases are shared with TRBD2. J was trimmed by 3 bases and V by 2 bases; bases with no gene match: 0. Germline V lookup: CDR1 SEHNR, CDR2 FQNEAQ (reference sequence). This CDR3 has 15 residues. Written as DNA, the CDR3 is TGTGCCAGCAGCTTACTAGCGGGAGGCTACAATGAGCAGTTCTTC. This encodes CASSLLAGGYNEQFF.

At least ten counts were recorded for this clonotype. This chain links TRBV11-2 with TRBJ2-2, with D perhaps matching TRBD1 or TRBD2 (6 bases each). The V gene lost 1 base and the J gene lost 2 bases, with 11 bases spanning the gap. This CDR3 has 16 amino acids. Germline CDR1 SGHAT, CDR2 FQNNGV. CDR3 region: CASSLVSGANTGELFF. In nucleotides, the CDR3 is TGTGCCAGCAGCTTAGTTTCGGGGGCTAACACCGGGGAGCTGTTTTTT.

The rearrangement joins TRBV7-9 to TRBJ1-5; the match to TRBD1 covers 9 bases. CDR1 is SEHNR, CDR2 FQNEAQ, per germline (reference sequence). With V trimmed by 4 bases and J by 6 bases, 4 bases remained unmatched. This CDR3 has 14 amino acids. The CDR3 DNA reads TGTGCCAGCAGCTCACAGGGGGCTTCTCAGCCCCAGCATTTT. It codes for CASSSQGASQPQHF.

This clonotype was seen more than once but under ten times. The J gene is TRBJ2-7, the V gene TRBV7-2; D gene unclear. V lost 2 bases, J lost 5 bases, and 10 bases lay in between. This CDR3 has 13 amino acids. Germline values: CDR1 SGHTA, CDR2 FQGNSA. The CDR3 loop reads CASSLIPTNEQYF. CDR3 coding DNA: TGTGCCAGCAGCTTAATCCCTACGAACGAGCAGTACTTC.

In this sample, this clonotype turned up many times. This sequence joins TRBV6-1 and TRBJ1-5, with 7 bases lining up with TRBD1. The trim removed 3 bases at V and 7 bases at J, leaving 6 bases unmatched. CDR3 length: 14 residues. From germline, CDR1 is MNHNS and CDR2 SASEGT. CDR3 DNA: TGTGCCAGCAGTGAGGTTTACAGGGGCCAGCCCCAGCATTTT. It encodes CASSEVYRGQPQHF.

The chain couples TRBV6-5 to TRBJ1-5, with no clear D. This CDR3 has 14 amino acids. Per germline, CDR1 MNHEY and CDR2 SVGAGI. The V end lost 4 bases, the J end lost 7 bases, and 14 bases lay between the germline ends. The CDR3 nucleotides are TGTGCCAGCAGTTTATCGATTGGCTTCCAGCCCCAGCATTTT. Its translation: CASSLSIGFQPQHF.